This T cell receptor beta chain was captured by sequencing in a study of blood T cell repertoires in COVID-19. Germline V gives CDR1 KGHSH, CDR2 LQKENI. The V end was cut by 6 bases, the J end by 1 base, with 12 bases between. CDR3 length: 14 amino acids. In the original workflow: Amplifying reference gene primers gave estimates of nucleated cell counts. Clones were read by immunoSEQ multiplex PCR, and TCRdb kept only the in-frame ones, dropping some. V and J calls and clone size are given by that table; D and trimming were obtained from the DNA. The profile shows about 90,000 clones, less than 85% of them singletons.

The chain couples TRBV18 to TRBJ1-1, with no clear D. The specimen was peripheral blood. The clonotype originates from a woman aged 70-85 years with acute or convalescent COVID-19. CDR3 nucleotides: TGTGCCAGCTCCTTCGGGGTAGGGAACACTGAAGCTTTCTTT. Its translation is CASSFGVGNTEAFF.